These 13 T cell receptor beta chains came from one sample sequenced in a study of cytomegalovirus exposure and HLA in healthy donors. The PCR ran on 60 Vbeta and 13 Jbeta primers. The protocol was immunoSEQ multiplex PCR, while the TCRdb copy is restricted to in-frame clones and leaves out a portion. The table lists 130,000 or so clones, 82% of them singletons. Sequencing was performed on PBMCs. Receptors were obtained from a woman under 30 in good health and CMV-seronegative.

The V gene is TRBV6-5, the J gene TRBJ1-2; tentatively, D is TRBD1 (5 bases). Trimming took off 7 bases at V and 4 bases at J, with 13 bases between the two ends. There are 13 residues in the CDR3. Germline V gene lookup returns CDR1 MNHEY and CDR2 SVGAGI. CDR3 nucleotides: TGTGCCAGCACGGGGACTAGAGGCTATGGCTACACCTTC. Translation gives CASTGTRGYGYTF.

The chain combines TRBV25-1 with TRBJ1-4, with D tentatively TRBD1 (6 bases). V was pared by 10 bases and J by 1 base, with 10 bases between. This CDR3 is built from 13 residues. From germline, CDR1 is MGHDK and CDR2 SYGVNS. The CDR3 DNA sequence: TGTGCCATACAGGGTCGAACTAATGAAAAACTGTTTTTT. Translated, it gives CAIQGRTNEKLFF.

V gene TRBV7-6 combines with J gene TRBJ2-5; the match to TRBD1 covers 9 bases. The V gene end was trimmed by 4 bases and the J gene end by 14 bases; junction bases not matched to a gene: 20. CDR1 SGHVS and CDR2 FNYEAQ come from the germline V gene. The CDR3 has 16 amino acids. CDR3 residues: CASSSRRRTGAGTPYF. As DNA, the CDR3 is TGTGCCAGCAGCTCCCGCCGTAGGACAGGGGCAGGGACCCCCTACTTC.

V and J are TRBV4-1 and TRBJ1-5; 7 bases match TRBD1. The CDR3 has 17 amino acids. Per germline, CDR1 MGHRA and CDR2 YSYEKL. Trimming took 0 bases from V and 4 from J; bases not matched to a gene: 9. CDR3 DNA: TGCGCCAGCAGCCAAGATATCGCAGGGGGGATGAATCAGCCCCAGCATTTT. This translates into CASSQDIAGGMNQPQHF.

This chain links TRBV7-9 with TRBJ1-6; tentatively, D is TRBD1 (5 bases). V was cut by 7 bases and J by 9 bases, with 28 bases left in between. Germline V CDR1 and CDR2: SEHNR, FQNEAQ (reference sequence). The CDR3 is made up of 18 amino acids. The CDR3 is CASTDRGATQIGRSPLHF. The CDR3 DNA reads as TGTGCCAGCACCGATAGGGGTGCAACCCAGATTGGACGTTCACCCCTCCACTTT.

The rearrangement joins TRBV15 to TRBJ1-1; weak D call: TRBD1 (5 bases). This CDR3 region has 15 residues. The germline V and J ends were trimmed by 0 bases and 5 bases, with 13 bases remaining between them. From germline, CDR1 is LNHNV and CDR2 YYDKDF (reference sequence). The CDR3 coding sequence is TGTGCCACCAGCAGAGAGAGTGGGGGGGGGACTGAAGCTTTCTTT. It yields the protein CATSRESGGGTEAFF.

V is TRBV7-2 and J is TRBJ1-6, with D unclear. CDR3 size: 13 residues. The germline gives CDR1 SGHTA, CDR2 FQGNSA. V dropped 5 bases and J dropped 10 bases, with 12 bases sitting between them. CDR3: CASSIGGGSPLHF. The CDR3 DNA sequence: TGTGCCAGCAGCATAGGAGGTGGATCACCCCTCCACTTT. The complete variable domain, with remaining parts taken from reference TRBV7-2 and TRBJ1-6, reads GAGVSQSPSNKVTEKGKDVELRCDPISGHTALYWYRQSLGQGLEFLIYFQGNSAPDKSGLPSDRFSAERTGGSVSTLTIQRTQQEDSAVYLCASSIGGGSPLHFGNGTRLTVT.

The gene calls are TRBV11-2 and TRBJ1-2, with TRBD1 matching over 7 bases. This CDR3 comprises 13 residues. V was clipped by 5 bases and J by 4 bases; unmatched bases: 4. Germline loops: CDR1 SGHAT, CDR2 FQNNGV. The chain's CDR3 is CASSAGQTYGYTF. The CDR3 DNA is TGTGCCAGCAGCGCGGGACAGACCTATGGCTACACCTTC.

Worth noting for this clone: Other DNA sequences in the same sample also yield this CDR3. The V and J genes are TRBV2 and TRBJ1-4, with TRBD1 matching 10 bases. The CDR3 has 14 amino acids. Germline lookup yields CDR1 SNHLY and CDR2 FYNNEI. With 6 bases clipped from V and 6 bases from J, the junction kept 4 bases outside the gene matches. CDR3 amino acids: CASSRDRGDEKLFF. The CDR3 DNA reads TGTGCCAGCAGCCGGGACAGGGGAGATGAAAAACTGTTTTTT.

J is TRBJ1-1 and V is TRBV6-5, with D unclear. This CDR3 contains 14 residues. Trimming shortened V by 5 bases and J by 1 base, and 11 bases separated the two germline ends. Germline values: CDR1 MNHEY, CDR2 SVGAGI. The CDR3 sequence is CASSPPGRNTEAFF. CDR3 in DNA: TGTGCCAGCAGTCCCCCAGGCCGGAACACTGAAGCTTTCTTT.

The chain has TRBV9 and TRBJ2-1; TRBD2 matches at 9 bases. V shed 0 bases, J shed 4 bases, and the junction held 2 bases outside the gene matches. CDR3 length: 15 residues. Germline CDR1 is SGDLS and CDR2 is YYNGEE. CDR3 region: CASSVGGRGYNEQFF. CDR3 nucleotides: TGTGCCAGCAGCGTAGGCGGGAGGGGGTACAATGAGCAGTTCTTC.

The rearrangement joins TRBV7-8 to TRBJ2-7, with 7 bases aligning to TRBD2. Germline values: CDR1 SGHVS, CDR2 FQNEAQ. With 5 bases clipped from V and 1 base from J, the junction kept 11 bases outside the gene matches. The CDR3 is 16 amino acids. The CDR3 sequence: CASSPRRDYSSYEQYF. DNA for the CDR3: TGTGCCAGCAGCCCCCGCCGGGACTACTCTTCCTACGAGCAGTACTTC.

J is TRBJ2-7 and V is TRBV7-2, with 14 nucleotides matching TRBD2. After removal of 5 bases from V and 0 bases from J, the junction contained 6 bases not matched to a gene. The CDR3 runs to 17 residues. Per germline, CDR1 SGHTA and CDR2 FQGNSA. DNA of the CDR3: TGTGCCAGCAGCCGGACTAGCGGGGGGCCCTTCTCCTACGAGCAGTACTTC. Its protein is CASSRTSGGPFSYEQYF.